These 12 T cell receptor beta chains were sequenced from one sample in a study of T cells after posttransplantation cyclophosphamide. Sequenced by immunoSEQ multiplex PCR; TCRdb stores in-frame clones only, minus some. The data hold about 18,000 clones, with around four fifths observed a single time. Input material: memory CD4+ T cells sorted from blood. The receptors derive from a man under 40 in good health and a related stem cell transplant donor.

V is TRBV5-4 and J is TRBJ2-5; 11 bases line up with TRBD2. V was pared by 5 bases and J by 5 bases, with 8 bases of the junction left unmatched. The CDR3 loop spans 15 amino acids. Germline CDR1 is SGHNT and CDR2 is YYREEE (reference sequence). CDR3 in amino acids: CASSRSGGAGETQYF. CDR3 bases: TGTGCCAGCAGTCGTAGCGGGGGGGCCGGGGAGACCCAGTACTTC.

The genes are TRBV10-3 and TRBJ1-4, with 7 bases matching TRBD1. Germline assignment: CDR1 ENHRY and CDR2 SYGVKD. The junction had 3 bases not matched to a gene; V was cut back by 0 bases and J by 5 bases. The CDR3 runs to 15 residues. In DNA form, the CDR3 reads TGTGCCATCAGTGAGTCCGACAGGGAAAATGAAAAACTGTTTTTT. Translating it yields CAISESDRENEKLFF.

This sequence joins TRBV7-9 and TRBJ1-2, with a possible D match to TRBD1 (5 bases). Trimming cost V 7 bases and J 6 bases, with 12 bases left between them. The germline gives CDR1 SEHNR, CDR2 FQNEAQ (reference sequence). CDR3 length: 12 residues. The CDR3 loop reads CASTLRGDGYTF. CDR3 coding DNA: TGTGCCAGCACTCTTCGGGGGGATGGCTACACCTTC.

V is TRBV18 and J is TRBJ2-1; D is perhaps TRBD1 (6 bases). This CDR3 comprises 15 residues. The V end was cut by 3 bases, the J end by 5 bases, with 14 bases between. Germline lookup yields CDR1 KGHSH and CDR2 LQKENI. In nucleotides, the CDR3 is TGTGCCAGCTCACCGTCCCGGGACATTAACAATGAGCAGTTCTTC. Its protein product is CASSPSRDINNEQFF.

The genes are TRBV2 and TRBJ1-4, with 8 positions matching TRBD1. CDR1 SNHLY and CDR2 FYNNEI come from the germline V gene. The CDR3 runs to 15 residues. Losses at the gene ends were 6 bases for V and 8 bases for J; bases not matched to a gene: 11. CDR3 loop: CASRDTGGRLEKLFF. The CDR3 region has the DNA TGTGCCAGCAGAGACACAGGGGGGAGGTTGGAAAAACTGTTTTTT. The full variable domain, with the rest looked up from reference TRBV2 and TRBJ1-4, is EPEVTQTPSHQVTQMGQEVILRCVPISNHLYFYWYRQILGQKVEFLVSFYNNEISEKSEIFDDQFSVERPDGSNFTLKIRSTKLEDSAMYFCASRDTGGRLEKLFFGSGTQLSVL.

The genes are TRBV14 and TRBJ2-1, with 10 bases identical to TRBD2. V gave up 1 base and J gave up 9 bases; unmatched junction bases: 3. There are 14 residues in the CDR3. The V gene's germline CDR1 is SGHDN and CDR2 FVKESK. The CDR3 loop reads CASSQGLAGVEQFF. Written as DNA, the CDR3 is TGTGCCAGCAGCCAAGGTCTAGCGGGGGTTGAGCAGTTCTTC.

The chain has TRBV7-8 and TRBJ1-3; 8 bases fit TRBD1. Per the germline V gene, CDR1 is SGHVS and CDR2 is FQNEAQ. The CDR3 is 18 residues long. The junction had 12 bases not matched to a gene; V was cut back by 5 bases and J by 0 bases. In DNA, the CDR3 is TGTGCCAGCAGCCGGGACAGGATCCCATCCATCTCTGGAAACACCATATATTTT. Its protein product is CASSRDRIPSISGNTIYF.

The J gene is TRBJ2-5, the V gene TRBV28; the match to TRBD1 covers 9 bases. Germline CDR1 MDHEN, CDR2 SYDVKM. This CDR3 is built from 13 residues. V dropped 5 bases and J dropped 4; count of bases not matched to a gene: 2. CDR3 loop: CASSMTGGETQYF. The CDR3 coding sequence is TGTGCCAGCAGTATGACAGGGGGAGAGACCCAGTACTTC.

This clone has only one observation. This rearrangement joins TRBV7-2 to TRBJ1-1; perhaps TRBD1 as D (5 bases). The CDR3 has 16 amino acids. Trimming removed 0 bases from V and 5 bases from J, with 16 bases in between. Per the germline V gene, CDR1 is SGHTA and CDR2 is FQGNSA. The CDR3 bases are TGTGCCAGCAGCTTAGCGGGGGTTGGGAGGGGAACTGAAGCTTTCTTT. This translates into CASSLAGVGRGTEAFF.

V usage is TRBV18 and J usage is TRBJ2-1, with a weak D call TRBD2 (5 bases). The CDR3 contains 13 residues. Trimming removed 1 base at V and 9 bases at J, with 10 bases between. CDR1 is KGHSH, CDR2 LQKENI, per germline. The CDR3 is CASSPHGESEQFF. The DNA for the CDR3 is TGTGCCAGCTCACCACACGGGGAGAGTGAGCAGTTCTTC.

The gene calls are TRBV9 and TRBJ2-5, with 14 bases matching TRBD2. This CDR3 is 18 amino acids long. V gave up 4 bases and J gave up 5 bases; unmatched junction bases: 13. Germline-derived CDR1 and CDR2 are SGDLS and YYNGEE. The CDR3 DNA is TGTGCCAGCAGCCCGACCGGGACTAGCGGGGGCGCCCGGGAGACCCAGTACTTC. Its translation: CASSPTGTSGGARETQYF. Complete variable domain (other parts from reference TRBV9 and TRBJ2-5): DSGVTQTPKHLITATGQRVTLRCSPRSGDLSVYWYQQSLDQGLQFLIQYYNGEERAKGNILERFSAQQFPDLHSELNLSSLELGDSALYFCASSPTGTSGGARETQYFGPGTRLLVL.

Only one count was recorded for this clone. This rearrangement joins TRBV28 to TRBJ2-7, with no clear D. Germline CDR1 reads MDHEN; CDR2 reads SYDVKM. V was clipped by 7 bases and J by 6 bases, with 10 bases between them. The CDR3 runs to 11 residues. For the CDR3, the DNA is TGTGCCAGCACCCTTCTCGGCGAGCAGTACTTC. Protein product: CASTLLGEQYF. The variable domain in full, with the rest retrieved from reference TRBV28 and TRBJ2-7, is DVKVTQSSRYLVKRTGEKVFLECVQDMDHENMFWYRQDPGLGLRLIYFSYDVKMKEKGDIPEGYSVSREKKERFSLILESASTNQTSMYLCASTLLGEQYFGPGTRLTVT.